Shown below are 10 T cell receptor beta chains from a single sample sequenced in a study of T cell responses to AZD1222 COVID-19 vaccine (dated by TCRdb to the early 2020s). The protocol used for the library was the immunoSEQ multiplex PCR assay. This is the immuneACCESS table as TCRdb keeps it, with only in-frame sequences that have V and J called. A part of the clones is gone; compared with another copy, unresolved V genes explain less than half, and the rest is unexplained. This sample is represented by around 130,000 clones; roughly 87% of them were singletons. The top ten hold 9.5% of the sample. This specimen's time point label, interpreted: about 28 days (+/-7) after the second vaccine dose. The source was peripheral blood, collected 28 days after the second AZD1222 dose. The receptors come from an adult who received the AZD1222 COVID-19 vaccine.

The chain employs TRBV4-3 and TRBJ2-3; unclear D gene. Germline assignment: CDR1 LGHNA and CDR2 YSLEER. V lost 0 bases, J lost 4 bases, and 11 bases lay in between. This CDR3 has 15 amino acids. The CDR3 nucleotides are TGCGCCAGCAGCCAAGAACCACGACCGGCAGATACGCAGTATTTT. Translation gives CASSQEPRPADTQYF.

V is TRBV11-2 and J is TRBJ1-4; D remains ambiguous. CDR1 and CDR2 (germline): SGHAT, FQNNGV. This CDR3 is built from 14 residues. V was clipped by 4 bases and J by 1 base, with 7 bases between them. The CDR3 bases are TGTGCCAGCAGCTCGGACGGAACTAATGAAAAACTGTTTTTT. Protein product: CASSSDGTNEKLFF.

Here the CDR3 reads CASSHDTVGGYTF. The CDR3, as DNA: TGCGCCAGCAGCCATGATACGGTGGGAGGCTACACCTTC. This chain connects TRBV4-3 to TRBJ1-2; D is unclear. The CDR3 contains 13 residues. With 3 bases removed from V and 8 bases from J, the gap between germline ends came to 13 bases. CDR1 is LGHNA and CDR2 is YSLEER in the germline V gene.

The count of this clone is one. V and J are TRBV5-1 and TRBJ1-6; 10 bases fit TRBD1. Losses at the gene ends were 1 base for V and 13 bases for J; bases not matched to a gene: 11. This CDR3 is 16 amino acids long. CDR1 is SGHRS and CDR2 is YFSETQ in the germline V gene. The CDR3 sequence is CASSLLSDRGRSPLHF. CDR3 sequence (DNA): TGCGCCAGCAGCTTGCTTTCGGACAGGGGGAGGTCCCCCCTCCACTTT.

This clone was counted between two and nine times. V gene TRBV4-3 combines with J gene TRBJ2-7, with unresolved D. This CDR3 spans 14 amino acids. Germline assignment: CDR1 LGHNA and CDR2 YSLEER. The V end was cut by 0 bases, the J end by 1 base, with 7 bases between. The CDR3 here is CASSQEVGSYEQYF. As DNA, the CDR3 is TGCGCCAGCAGCCAAGAGGTTGGTTCCTACGAGCAGTACTTC.

This rearrangement joins TRBV11-2 to TRBJ2-5; the D gene is possibly TRBD2 (6 bases). Trimming left V 1 base short and J 7 bases short, with 13 bases between. The CDR3 extends over 14 amino acids. Germline V gene sequence: CDR1 SGHAT, CDR2 FQNNGV. For the CDR3, the DNA is TGTGCCAGCAGCTTAGTCCCCCAGGAGGGGACCCAGTACTTC. Its protein is CASSLVPQEGTQYF.

CDR3 sequence reads: CASSPDYSQPQHF. CDR3 sequence (DNA): TGTGCCAGCAGTCCGGACTACAGTCAGCCCCAGCATTTT. The rearrangement joins TRBV6-5 to TRBJ1-5; D unclear. Trimming removed 5 bases from V and 6 bases from J, with 11 bases in between. CDR1 is MNHEY and CDR2 is SVGAGI in the germline V gene. CDR3 length: 13 amino acids.

The rearrangement uses TRBV7-9 and TRBJ1-2; D is perhaps TRBD1 (5 bases). This CDR3 comprises 13 residues. CDR1 and CDR2 (germline): SEHNR, FQNEAQ (reference sequence). Trimming stripped 5 bases from V and 4 bases from J, with 11 bases between. In nucleotides, the CDR3 is TGTGCCAGCAGCCACGGGACGGGCTATGGCTACACCTTC. It yields the protein CASSHGTGYGYTF.

The chain combines TRBV2 with TRBJ2-1; D not resolved. Germline V gives CDR1 SNHLY, CDR2 FYNNEI. Trimming stripped 2 bases from V and 0 bases from J, with 5 bases between. CDR3 length equals 14 residues. The CDR3 sequence is CASSEPVSYNEQFF. In nucleotides, the CDR3 is TGTGCCAGCAGTGAACCAGTCTCCTACAATGAGCAGTTCTTC.

The genes are TRBV30 and TRBJ2-7; D is undetermined. CDR1 and CDR2 (germline): GTSNPN, SVGIG (reference sequence). This CDR3 has 13 residues. With 2 bases removed from V and 0 bases from J, the gap between germline ends came to 8 bases. CDR3 nucleotide sequence: TGTGCCTGGAGTTTGGCGCCCTCCTACGAGCAGTACTTC. Amino acid sequence: CAWSLAPSYEQYF.